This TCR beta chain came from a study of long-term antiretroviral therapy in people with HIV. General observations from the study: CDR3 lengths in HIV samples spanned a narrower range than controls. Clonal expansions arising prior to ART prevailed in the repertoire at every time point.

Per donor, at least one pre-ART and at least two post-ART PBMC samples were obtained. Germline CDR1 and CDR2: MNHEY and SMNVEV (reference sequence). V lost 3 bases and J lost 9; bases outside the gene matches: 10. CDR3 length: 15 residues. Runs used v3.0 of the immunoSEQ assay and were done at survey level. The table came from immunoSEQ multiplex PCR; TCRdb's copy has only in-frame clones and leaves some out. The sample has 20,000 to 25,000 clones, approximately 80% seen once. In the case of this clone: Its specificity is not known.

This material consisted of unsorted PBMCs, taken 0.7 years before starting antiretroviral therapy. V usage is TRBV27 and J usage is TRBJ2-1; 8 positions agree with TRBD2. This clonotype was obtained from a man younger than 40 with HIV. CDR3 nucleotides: TGTGCCAGCAGTTTCGGAGGACTAGCAAGCGGTGAGCAGTTCTTC. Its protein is CASSFGGLASGEQFF.